This T cell receptor (beta chain) was identified during a study of CD8 T cells in ankylosing spondylitis. Study observations and caveats: Reports say disease-linked clones showed up significantly more in matched ankylosing spondylitis synovial fluid. Seemingly distinctive of ankylosing spondylitis blood was a TCR beta motif formed by eight highly homologous variants.

It was by quantitative 5'-RACE with molecular barcodes that TCR beta libraries were made. Each CDR3 protein is one row after TCRdb ran MiXCR on the 5' RACE reads. The sample carries tens of thousands of distinct CDR3 sequences, over 3.5% recorded once. The CDR3 is made up of 15 amino acids. The germline CDR1 and CDR2 sequences are SGDLS and YYNGEE. Trimming removed 3 bases from V and 6 bases from J; junction bases left unmatched: 5. In its sample, this clonotype was seen many times. The antigen remains undetermined. The V gene is TRBV9, the J gene TRBJ1-6, with TRBD1 matching 8 bases. Sample: blood, either unsorted or a sorted T cell fraction (not recorded which). The receptor's source is a female donor with ankylosing spondylitis or in good health (not recorded which). This chain's CDR3 is CASSAGQGGNSPLHF. In DNA form, the CDR3 reads TGTGCCAGCAGCGCCGGACAGGGAGGTAATTCACCCCTCCACTTT.